These T cell receptor beta chains were read from a single sample in a study of blood T cell repertoires in COVID-19. Generated by immunoSEQ multiplex PCR, the TCRdb table keeps only in-frame clones and is missing some. The table has about 200,000 clones, approximately 87% seen once. Sequencing was done on a sample of peripheral blood. These receptors all stem from a woman in her seventies with acute or convalescent COVID-19. CDR3s include the opening cysteine and the closing phenylalanine or tryptophan. Fields, in order: J gene, D gene, clone size, V gene, CDR3 protein, CDR3 DNA. The D gene is left open where the match is weak. Only part of the rows carry a size: once, few, many, or a class if the clone is expanded.

TRBJ1-1 | NA | once | TRBV7-2 | CASSLDGGNTEAFF | TGTGCCAGCAGCTTAGACGGGGGGAACACTGAAGCTTTCTTT
TRBJ1-2 | NA | NA | TRBV7-2 | CASSLGQGSYGYTF | TGTGCCAGCAGCTTAGGGCAGGGGTCCTATGGCTACACCTTC
TRBJ1-1 | TRBD1 | NA | TRBV11-2 | CASSLRGTANTEAFF | TGTGCCAGCAGCTTAAGAGGGACAGCGAACACTGAAGCTTTCTTT
TRBJ1-1 | NA | NA | TRBV7-3 | CASSLGQAYEAFF | TGTGCCAGCAGCTTAGGGCAGGCTTACGAAGCTTTCTTT
TRBJ2-7 | NA | NA | TRBV6-7 | CASSYSGSSYEQYF | TGTGCCAGCAGTTACTCGGGCAGTTCCTACGAGCAGTACTTC
TRBJ2-7 | NA | once | TRBV28 | CASSFSGFVYEQYF | TGTGCCAGCAGTTTTTCGGGTTTTGTTTACGAGCAGTACTTC
TRBJ1-1 | TRBD1 | NA | TRBV7-8 | CASSPLLQGATEAFF | TGTGCCAGCAGCCCTCTCCTGCAGGGGGCCACTGAAGCTTTCTTT
TRBJ2-7 | NA | once | TRBV29-1 | CTGGEGKNEQYF | TGCACCGGCGGAGAGGGCAAAAACGAGCAGTACTTC
TRBJ2-3 | TRBD1 | few | TRBV2 | CASRDRETIADTQYF | TGTGCCAGCAGGGACAGGGAGACTATTGCAGATACGCAGTATTTT
TRBJ1-1 | TRBD1 | few | TRBV5-5 | CASSSRGRGAFF | TGTGCCAGCAGCTCCAGGGGGCGAGGAGCTTTCTTT
TRBJ1-5 | NA | NA | TRBV7-2 | CASSEQGSSNQPQHF | TGTGCCAGCAGCGAGCAGGGGTCTAGCAATCAGCCCCAGCATTTT
TRBJ2-5 | NA | NA | TRBV6-5 | CASSYGPLGETQYF | TGTGCCAGCAGTTACGGGCCCCTGGGAGAGACCCAGTACTTC
TRBJ2-2 | TRBD2 | NA | TRBV6-2/TRBV6-3 | CASSYGTTITGELFF | TGTGCCAGCAGTTATGGGACTACGATCACCGGGGAGCTGTTTTTT
TRBJ1-1 | NA | NA | TRBV5-4 | CASSSLGRFGTEAFF | TGTGCCAGCAGCTCTCTGGGGAGGTTCGGCACTGAAGCTTTCTTT
TRBJ2-7 | TRBD2 | NA | TRBV4-2 | CASSRGREGPYEQYF | TGTGCCAGCAGCCGAGGACGGGAGGGCCCCTACGAGCAGTACTTC
TRBJ1-5 | TRBD1 | NA | TRBV28 | CASSFWTGANQPQHF | TGTGCCAGCAGTTTCTGGACAGGGGCCAATCAGCCCCAGCATTTT
TRBJ2-7 | NA | few | TRBV28 | CASQTTGRTYEQYF | TGTGCCAGTCAAACGACAGGGAGGACCTACGAGCAGTACTTC
TRBJ1-2 | NA | NA | TRBV9 | CASSPGYTF | TGTGCCAGCAGCCCGGGCTACACCTTC